The T cell receptor (beta chain) described here comes from a study of cytomegalovirus exposure and HLA in healthy donors. Whole-study results and caveats: Relative to the approximately 680-donor mean, N-insertions were reportedly fewer in an Asian-associated ancestry cluster in a later analysis.

60 Vbeta and 13 Jbeta primers were used in PCR. Sequenced by immunoSEQ multiplex PCR; TCRdb stores in-frame clones only, minus some. Of 70,000 to 95,000 clones listed, 60% to 80% were seen once; the top ten hold approximately 2.3%. Concerning this clone itself: Its antigen is currently unknown. A read error may produce the germline difference seen at one junction end.

The CDR3 spans 13 residues. The germline CDR1 and CDR2 sequences are WNHNN and SYGVQD (reference sequence). The chain is built from TRBV10-1 and TRBJ2-3; 11 bases fit TRBD2. This sequence originates from a man aged 35 to 55 in good health and CMV-seronegative. Specimen: PBMCs. The CDR3, as DNA: TGCGCCAGCAGTGAACCCACTAGCGGGAGCATGAATTTT. The encoded protein is CASSEPTSGSMNF.